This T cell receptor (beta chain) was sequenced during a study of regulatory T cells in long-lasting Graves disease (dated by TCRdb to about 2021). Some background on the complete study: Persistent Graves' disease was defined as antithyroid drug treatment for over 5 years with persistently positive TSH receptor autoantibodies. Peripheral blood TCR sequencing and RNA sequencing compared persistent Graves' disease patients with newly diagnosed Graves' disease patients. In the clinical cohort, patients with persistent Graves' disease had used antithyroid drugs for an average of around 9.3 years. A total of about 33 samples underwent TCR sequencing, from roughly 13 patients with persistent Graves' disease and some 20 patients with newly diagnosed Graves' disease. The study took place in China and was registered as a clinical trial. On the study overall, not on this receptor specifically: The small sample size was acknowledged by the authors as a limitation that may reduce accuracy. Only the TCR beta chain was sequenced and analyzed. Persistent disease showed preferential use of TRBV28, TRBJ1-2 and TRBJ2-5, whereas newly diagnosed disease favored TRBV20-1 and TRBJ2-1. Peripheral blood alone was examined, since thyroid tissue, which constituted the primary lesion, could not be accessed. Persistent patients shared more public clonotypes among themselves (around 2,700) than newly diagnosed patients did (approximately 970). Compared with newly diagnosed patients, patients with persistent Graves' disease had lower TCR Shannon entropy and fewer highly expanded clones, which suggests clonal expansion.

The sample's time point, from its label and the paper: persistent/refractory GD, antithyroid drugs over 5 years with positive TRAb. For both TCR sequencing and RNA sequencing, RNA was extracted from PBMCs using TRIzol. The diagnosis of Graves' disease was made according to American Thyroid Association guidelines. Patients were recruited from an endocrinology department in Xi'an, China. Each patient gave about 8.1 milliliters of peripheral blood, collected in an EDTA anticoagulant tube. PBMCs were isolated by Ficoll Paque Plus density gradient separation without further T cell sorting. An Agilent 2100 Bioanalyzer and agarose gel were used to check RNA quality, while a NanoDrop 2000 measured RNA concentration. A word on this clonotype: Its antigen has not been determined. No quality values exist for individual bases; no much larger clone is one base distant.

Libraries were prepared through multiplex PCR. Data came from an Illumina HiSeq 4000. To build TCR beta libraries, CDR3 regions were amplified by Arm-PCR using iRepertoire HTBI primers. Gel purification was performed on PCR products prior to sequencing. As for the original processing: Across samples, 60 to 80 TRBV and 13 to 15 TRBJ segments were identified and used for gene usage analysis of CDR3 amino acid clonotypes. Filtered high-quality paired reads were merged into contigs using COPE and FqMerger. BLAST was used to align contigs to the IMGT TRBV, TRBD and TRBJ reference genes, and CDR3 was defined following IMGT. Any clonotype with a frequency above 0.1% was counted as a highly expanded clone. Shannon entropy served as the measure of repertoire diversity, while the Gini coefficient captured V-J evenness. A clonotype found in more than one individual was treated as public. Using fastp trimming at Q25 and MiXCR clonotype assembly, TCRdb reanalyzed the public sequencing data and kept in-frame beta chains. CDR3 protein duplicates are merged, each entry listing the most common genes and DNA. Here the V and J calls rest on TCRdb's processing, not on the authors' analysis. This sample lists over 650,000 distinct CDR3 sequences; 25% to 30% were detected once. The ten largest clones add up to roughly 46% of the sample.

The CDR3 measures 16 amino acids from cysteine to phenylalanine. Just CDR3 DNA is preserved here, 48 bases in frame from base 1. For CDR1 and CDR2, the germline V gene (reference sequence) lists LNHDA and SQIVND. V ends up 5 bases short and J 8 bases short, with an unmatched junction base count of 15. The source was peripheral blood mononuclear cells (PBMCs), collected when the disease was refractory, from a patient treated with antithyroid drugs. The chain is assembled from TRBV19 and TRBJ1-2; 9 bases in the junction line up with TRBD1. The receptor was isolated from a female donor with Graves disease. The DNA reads TGTGCCAGTAGTCCCCTCAGGGGACAGGGCTCCATGGGCTACACCTTC. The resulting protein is CASSPLRGQGSMGYTF.